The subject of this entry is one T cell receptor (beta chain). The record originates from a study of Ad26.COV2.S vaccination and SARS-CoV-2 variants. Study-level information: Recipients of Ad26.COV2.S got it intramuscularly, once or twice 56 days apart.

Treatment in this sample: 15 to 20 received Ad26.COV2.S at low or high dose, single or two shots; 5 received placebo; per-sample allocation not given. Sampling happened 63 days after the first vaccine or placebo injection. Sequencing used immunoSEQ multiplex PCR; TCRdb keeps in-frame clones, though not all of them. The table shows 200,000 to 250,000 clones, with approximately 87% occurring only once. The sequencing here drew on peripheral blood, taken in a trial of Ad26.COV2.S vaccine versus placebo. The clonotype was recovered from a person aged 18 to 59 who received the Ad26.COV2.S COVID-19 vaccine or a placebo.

The chain's CDR3 is CASSLDGGATYEQYF. DNA of the CDR3: TGTGCCAGCAGCTTAGATGGTGGGGCAACCTACGAGCAGTACTTC. The chain is built from TRBV11-2 and TRBJ2-7, with D possibly matching TRBD1 (5 bases). V lost 0 bases, J lost 2 bases, and 11 bases lay in between. Germline lookup yields CDR1 SGHAT and CDR2 FQNNGV. This CDR3 region has 15 residues.